This T cell receptor beta chain appears in the sequencing data of a study of OX40 agonist ivuxolimab in advanced cancers. Across the study: At doses from 0.01 to 10 mg/kg, patients were given intravenous ivuxolimab every 2 weeks.

The table came from immunoSEQ multiplex PCR; TCRdb's copy has only in-frame clones and leaves some out. There are about 89,000 clones in the sample; more than 75% occur only once, and roughly 0.64% lies in the top ten. Germline values: CDR1 LNHDA, CDR2 SQIVND (reference sequence). V gave up 3 bases and J gave up 3 bases, with 7 bases separating them. This CDR3 has 13 residues. This TCR derives from an adult with an advanced solid tumor such as melanoma, head and neck, liver or kidney cancer. The V gene is TRBV19, the J gene TRBJ2-3; D is uncertain. Sequenced here: CD4+ or CD8+ T cells sorted from blood, sampled in a trial of the OX40 agonist ivuxolimab. CDR3 loop: CASSIPQTDTQYF. CDR3 DNA sequence: TGTGCCAGTAGTATCCCTCAAACAGATACGCAGTATTTT. Combining the CDR3 with reference TRBV19 and TRBJ2-3 gives the whole variable domain DGGITQSPKYLFRKEGQNVTLSCEQNLNHDAMYWYRQDPGQGLRLIYYSQIVNDFQKGDIAEGYSVSREKKESFPLTVTSAQKNPTAFYLCASSIPQTDTQYFGPGTRLTVL.